This T cell receptor (beta chain) was identified in a study of blood T cell repertoires in COVID-19. The germline V and J ends were trimmed by 6 bases and 5 bases, with 13 bases remaining between them. The CDR3 loop spans 13 amino acids. TCRdb's table, derived via immunoSEQ multiplex PCR, lists solely in-frame clones and lacks some. Of 180,000 or so clones listed, about nine tenths were seen once; the top ten hold around 1.5%. The rearrangement uses TRBV12-3 or TRBV12-4 and TRBJ2-5; D remains ambiguous. Material: peripheral blood. This receptor was identified in a man aged 18-30 years with active or convalescent COVID-19. CDR3 DNA: TGTGCCAGCAGGCAGTCACTCGGGGAGACCCAGTACTTC. Residues: CASRQSLGETQYF.